The clone carrying this TCR beta chain was counted at least ten times. The antigen is undetermined. These data originate in a study of Graves' ophthalmopathy and Graves' hyperthyroidism. Turning to the study itself: Sampling took place at initial diagnosis, with peripheral blood obtained before any treatment. Study results and caveats: Separation of ophthalmopathy from stable hyperthyroidism was achieved by a 13-signature model, at 85% to 90% sensitivity and around 81% specificity.

This CDR3 is built from 13 residues. The V end was cut by 7 bases, the J end by 8 bases, with 17 bases between. In germline, CDR1 is MNHNS, CDR2 SASEGT. Using RNA transcripts, the TCR beta CDR3 regions were amplified. HTBI-primed first-round RT-PCR preceded second-round multiplex PCR. Via MiXCR, TCRdb re-called the multiplex PCR reads, giving one row per CDR3 protein. The data hold roughly 410,000 distinct CDR3 sequences, with about 16% observed a single time. The sequenced sample consisted of peripheral blood. V usage is TRBV6-1 and J usage is TRBJ1-1, with D uncertain. The sequence derives from a woman aged 18-29 years with stable Graves' hyperthyroidism. This CDR3 is CASTPTGKSEAFF. The CDR3 region has the DNA TGTGCCAGCACCCCGACGGGGAAGTCGGAAGCTTTCTTT.